Sequencing of this T cell receptor beta chain was carried out in a study of control samples from healthy donors and cancer patients. The V gene's germline CDR1 is WSHSY and CDR2 SAAADI. There are 12 residues in the CDR3. Trimming cost V 7 bases and J 5 bases, with 11 bases left between them. Sequencing used immunoSEQ multiplex PCR; TCRdb keeps in-frame clones, though not all of them. The sample yields about 26,000 clones, 80% to 85% seen once. The clonotype originates from a man between 60 and 75 years old with colorectal cancer. The sequencing input was PBMCs. This sequence joins TRBV10-2 and TRBJ1-2; D remains ambiguous. The CDR3 loop is CASTAGGYGYTF. CDR3 bases: TGCGCCAGCACTGCCGGTGGGTATGGCTACACCTTC.